The clone carrying this T cell receptor (beta chain) has only one observation. Antigen: not known. Germline CDR1 reads MDHEN; CDR2 reads SYDVKM. The CDR3 runs to 14 residues. V was clipped by 4 bases and J by 5 bases, with 15 bases between them. Time point in this sample: peripheral blood 6 weeks after treatment start. Using immunoSEQ multiplex PCR, the repertoire was profiled, and TCRdb retains in-frame clones only, with some absent. The sample includes fewer than 50,000 clones, more than 80% of them seen just once. The sample comes from a study of PD-L1 blockade in urothelial cancer. Study-level background: Blood analysis occurred 3 weeks (second dose) and 6 weeks after treatment start. Whole-study results and caveats: Lower than median blood TCR clonality before treatment predicted better survival.

This chain connects TRBV28 to TRBJ2-7; possible D gene TRBD1, 5 bases. The TCR sequence derives from a man in his sixties or seventies with urothelial cancer. The sample was PBMCs, taken around atezolizumab (anti-PD-L1) treatment. Here the CDR3 reads CASSSPLGPDEQYF. CDR3 in DNA: TGTGCCAGCAGTTCCCCACTGGGGCCTGACGAGCAGTACTTC.